This note documents a single TCR beta chain sequence. Sample time point: late/post reinfection, 12 to 24 weeks after detection. The sorted cells went straight to TCR sequencing with no prior in vitro expansion. The data were obtained in a study of memory CD8 T cells in hepatitis C reinfection. Study-wide background: After reinfection, two primary-infection resolvers became chronically infected. HCV reinfection meant a positive HCV RNA test after two negative tests at least 60 days apart.

Profiling relied on immunoSEQ multiplex PCR, and the TCRdb table lists in-frame clones only, not all of them. This sample has some 46,000 clones, with approximately 92% found just once. Germline assignment: CDR1 GTSNPN and CDR2 SVGIG (reference sequence). V dropped 0 bases and J dropped 4 bases, with 15 bases sitting between them. The CDR3 sequence is 15 residues long. Material: naive CD8+ T cells sorted from blood. The clonotype comes from a young man with hepatitis C virus infection. The chain joins TRBV30 to TRBJ1-2; D ambiguous. The CDR3 protein is CAWSVRPGGVYGYTF. The CDR3 DNA is TGTGCCTGGAGTGTACGCCCGGGTGGAGTCTATGGCTACACCTTC. The variable domain in full, with the rest retrieved from reference TRBV30 and TRBJ1-2, is SQTIHQWPATLVQPVGSPLSLECTVEGTSNPNLYWYRQAAGRGLQLLFYSVGIGQISSEVPQNLSASRPQDRQFILSSKKLLLSDSGFYLCAWSVRPGGVYGYTFGSGTRLTVV.